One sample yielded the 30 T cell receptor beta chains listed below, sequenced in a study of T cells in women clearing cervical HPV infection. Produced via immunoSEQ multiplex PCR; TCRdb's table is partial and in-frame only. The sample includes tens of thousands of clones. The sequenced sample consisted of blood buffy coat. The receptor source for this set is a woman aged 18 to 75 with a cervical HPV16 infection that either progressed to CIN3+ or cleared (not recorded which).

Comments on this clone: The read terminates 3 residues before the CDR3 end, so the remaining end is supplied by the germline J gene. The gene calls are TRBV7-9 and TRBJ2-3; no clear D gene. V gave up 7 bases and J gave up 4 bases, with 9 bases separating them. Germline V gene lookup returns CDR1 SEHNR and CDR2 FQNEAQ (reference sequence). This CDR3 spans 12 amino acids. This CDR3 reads CASTTVADTQYF. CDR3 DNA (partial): TGTGCCAGCACCACAGTGGCAGATACG.

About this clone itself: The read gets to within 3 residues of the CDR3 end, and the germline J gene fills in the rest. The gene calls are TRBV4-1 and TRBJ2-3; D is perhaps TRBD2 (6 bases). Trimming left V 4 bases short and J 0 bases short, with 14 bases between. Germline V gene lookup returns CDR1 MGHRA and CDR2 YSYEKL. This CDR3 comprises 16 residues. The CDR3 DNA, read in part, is TGCGCCAGCAGCCTACGGGGCAGCGGGAGCACAGATACG. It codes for CASSLRGSGSTDT. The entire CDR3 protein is CASSLRGSGSTDTQYF.

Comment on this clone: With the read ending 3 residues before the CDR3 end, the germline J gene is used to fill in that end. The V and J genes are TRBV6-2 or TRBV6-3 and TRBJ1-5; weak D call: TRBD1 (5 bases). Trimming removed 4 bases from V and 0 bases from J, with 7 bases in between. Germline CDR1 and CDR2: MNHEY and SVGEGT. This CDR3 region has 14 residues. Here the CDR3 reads CASSSTGSNQPQHF. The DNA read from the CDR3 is TGTGCCAGCAGTTCTACAGGTAGCAATCAGCCC.

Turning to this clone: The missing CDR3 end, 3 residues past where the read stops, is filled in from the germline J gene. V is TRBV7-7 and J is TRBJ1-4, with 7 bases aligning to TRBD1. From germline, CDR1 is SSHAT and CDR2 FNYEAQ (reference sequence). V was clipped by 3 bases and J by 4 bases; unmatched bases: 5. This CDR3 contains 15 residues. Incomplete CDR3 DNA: TGTGCCAGCAGCTTCTCGGACAGGCTTAATGAAAAA. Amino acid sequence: CASSFSDRLNEK. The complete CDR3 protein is CASSFSDRLNEKLFF.

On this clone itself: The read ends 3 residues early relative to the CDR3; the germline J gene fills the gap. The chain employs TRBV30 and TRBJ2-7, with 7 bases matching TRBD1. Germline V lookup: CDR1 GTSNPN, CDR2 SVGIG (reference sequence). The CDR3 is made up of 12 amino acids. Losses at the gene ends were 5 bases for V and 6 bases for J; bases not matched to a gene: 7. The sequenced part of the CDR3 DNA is TGTGCCTGGGGACAGGAAGAAAGCGAG. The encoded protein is CAWGQEESE. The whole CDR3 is CAWGQEESEQYF. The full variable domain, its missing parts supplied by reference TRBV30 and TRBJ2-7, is SQTIHQWPATLVQPVGSPLSLECTVEGTSNPNLYWYRQAAGRGLQLLFYSVGIGQISSEVPQNLSASRPQDRQFILSSKKLLLSDSGFYLCAWGQEESEQYFGPGTRLTVT.

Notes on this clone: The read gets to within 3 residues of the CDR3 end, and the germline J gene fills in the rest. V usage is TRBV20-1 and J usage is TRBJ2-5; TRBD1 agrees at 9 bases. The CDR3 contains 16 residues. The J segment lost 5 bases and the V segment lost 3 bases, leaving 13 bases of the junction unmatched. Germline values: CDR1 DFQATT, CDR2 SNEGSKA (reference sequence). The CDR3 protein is CSARDGTGRDLETQYF. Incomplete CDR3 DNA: TGCAGTGCTAGGGACGGGACAGGGCGGGATTTGGAGACC.

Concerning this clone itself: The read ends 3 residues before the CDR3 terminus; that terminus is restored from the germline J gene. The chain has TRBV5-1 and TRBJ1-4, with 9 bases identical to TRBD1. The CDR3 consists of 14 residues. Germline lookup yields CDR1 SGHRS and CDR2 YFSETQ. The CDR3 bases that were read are TGCGCCAGCAGCTCCCGGGACAGGGATTCACCA. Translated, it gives CASSSRDRDSP. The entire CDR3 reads CASSSRDRDSPLFF. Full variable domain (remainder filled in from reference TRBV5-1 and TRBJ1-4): KAGVTQTPRYLIKTRGQQVTLSCSPISGHRSVSWYQQTPGQGLQFLFEYFSETQRNKGNFPGRFSGRQFSNSRSEMNVSTLELGDSALYLCASSSRDRDSPLFFGSGTQLSVL.

The sequenced CDR3 bases are TGTGCCAGCAGTCGGGTACCCGGGGAG. It translates to CASSRVPGE. The full CDR3 protein is CASSRVPGELFF. This rearrangement joins TRBV6-2 or TRBV6-3 to TRBJ2-2, with D unresolved. The read gets to within 3 residues of the CDR3 end, and the germline J gene fills in the rest. The CDR3 consists of 12 residues. Per germline, CDR1 MNHEY and CDR2 SVGEGT. The V end was cut by 5 bases, the J end by 6 bases, with 7 bases between.

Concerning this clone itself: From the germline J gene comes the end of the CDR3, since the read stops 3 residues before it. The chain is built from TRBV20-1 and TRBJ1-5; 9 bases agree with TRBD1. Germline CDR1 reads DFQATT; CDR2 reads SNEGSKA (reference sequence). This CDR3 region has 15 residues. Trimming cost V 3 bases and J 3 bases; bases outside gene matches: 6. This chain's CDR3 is CSAREDRGDNQPQHF. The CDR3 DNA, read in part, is TGCAGTGCTAGGGAGGACAGGGGCGACAATCAGCCC.

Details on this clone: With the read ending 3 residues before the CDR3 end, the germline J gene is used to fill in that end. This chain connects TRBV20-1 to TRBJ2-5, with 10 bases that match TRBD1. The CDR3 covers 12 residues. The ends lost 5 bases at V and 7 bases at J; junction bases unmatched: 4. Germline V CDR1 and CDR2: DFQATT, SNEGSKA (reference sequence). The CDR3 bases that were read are TGCAGTGCTCGGACAGGGGGAATGACC. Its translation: CSARTGGMT. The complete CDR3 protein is CSARTGGMTQYF.

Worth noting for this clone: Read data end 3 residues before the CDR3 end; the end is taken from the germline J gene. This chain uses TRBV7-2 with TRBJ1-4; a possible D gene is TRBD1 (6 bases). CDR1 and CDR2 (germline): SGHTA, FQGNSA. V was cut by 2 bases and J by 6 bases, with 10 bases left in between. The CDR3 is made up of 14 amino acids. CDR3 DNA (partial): TGTGCCAGCAGCTTAACGTACAGGGATGAAAAA. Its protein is CASSLTYRDEK. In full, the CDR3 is CASSLTYRDEKLFF. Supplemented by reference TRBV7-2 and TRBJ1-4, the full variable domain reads GAGVSQSPSNKVTEKGKDVELRCDPISGHTALYWYRQSLGQGLEFLIYFQGNSAPDKSGLPSDRFSAERTGGSVSTLTIQRTQQEDSAVYLCASSLTYRDEKLFFGSGTQLSVL.

Partial CDR3 DNA: TGTGCCAGCAGCTTATCTTGGCGGGGGGGCTACAATGAG. It encodes CASSLSWRGGYNE. The whole CDR3 region reads CASSLSWRGGYNEQFF. The rearrangement links TRBV7-3 to TRBJ2-1, with TRBD2 matching 9 bases. The missing CDR3 end, 3 residues past where the read stops, is filled in from the germline J gene. The J segment lost 3 bases and the V segment lost 2 bases, leaving 5 bases of the junction unmatched. The CDR3 covers 16 residues. Per germline, CDR1 SGHTA and CDR2 FQGTGA.

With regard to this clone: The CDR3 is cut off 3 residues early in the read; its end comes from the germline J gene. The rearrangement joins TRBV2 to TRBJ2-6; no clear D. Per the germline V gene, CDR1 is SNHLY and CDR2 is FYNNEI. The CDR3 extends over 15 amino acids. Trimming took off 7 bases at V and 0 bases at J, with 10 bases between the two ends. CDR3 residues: CASTAESSGANVLTF. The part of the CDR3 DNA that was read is TGTGCCAGCACGGCGGAGAGCTCTGGGGCCAACGTC.

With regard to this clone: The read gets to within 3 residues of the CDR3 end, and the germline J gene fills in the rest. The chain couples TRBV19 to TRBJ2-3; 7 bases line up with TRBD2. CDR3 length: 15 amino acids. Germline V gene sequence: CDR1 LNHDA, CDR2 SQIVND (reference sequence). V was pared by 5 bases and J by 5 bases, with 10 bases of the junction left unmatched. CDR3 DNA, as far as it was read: TGTGCCAGTAGTCGCGGGGGAGGATATGGAGATACG. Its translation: CASSRGGGYGDT. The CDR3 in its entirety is CASSRGGGYGDTQYF.

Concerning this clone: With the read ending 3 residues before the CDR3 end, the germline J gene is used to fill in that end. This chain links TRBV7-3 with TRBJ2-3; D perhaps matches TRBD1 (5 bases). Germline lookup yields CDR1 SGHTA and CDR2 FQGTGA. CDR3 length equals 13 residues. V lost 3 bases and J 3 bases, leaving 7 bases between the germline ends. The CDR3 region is CASSLQGTDTQYF. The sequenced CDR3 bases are TGTGCCAGCAGCTTGCAGGGTACAGATACG.

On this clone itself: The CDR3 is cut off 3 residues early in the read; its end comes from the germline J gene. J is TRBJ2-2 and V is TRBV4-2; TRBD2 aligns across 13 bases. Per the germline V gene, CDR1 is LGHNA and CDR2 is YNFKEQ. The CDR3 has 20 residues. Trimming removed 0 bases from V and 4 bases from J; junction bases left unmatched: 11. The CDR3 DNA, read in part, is TGTGCCAGCAGCCAAGATTTAGGAGGAGGACTAGCGGGAGCCACCGGGGAG. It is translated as CASSQDLGGGLAGATGE. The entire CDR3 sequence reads CASSQDLGGGLAGATGELFF.

The CDR3 loop reads CATLGQNNSPLFF. The sequenced CDR3 bases are TGTGCCACCTTGGGACAGAATAATTCACCG. The chain combines TRBV19 with TRBJ2-2; TRBD1 matches 7 bases. The read comes to an end 3 residues before the CDR3 does, leaving the germline J gene to fill in the end. CDR1 and CDR2 (germline): LNHDA, SQIVND (reference sequence). The CDR3 consists of 13 residues. The full variable domain, rest sourced from reference TRBV19 and TRBJ2-2, is DGGITQSPKYLFRKEGQNVTLSCEQNLNHDAMYWYRQDPGQGLRLIYYSQIVNDFQKGDIAEGYSVSREKKESFPLTVTSAQKNPTAFYLCATLGQNNSPLFFGEGSRLTVL.

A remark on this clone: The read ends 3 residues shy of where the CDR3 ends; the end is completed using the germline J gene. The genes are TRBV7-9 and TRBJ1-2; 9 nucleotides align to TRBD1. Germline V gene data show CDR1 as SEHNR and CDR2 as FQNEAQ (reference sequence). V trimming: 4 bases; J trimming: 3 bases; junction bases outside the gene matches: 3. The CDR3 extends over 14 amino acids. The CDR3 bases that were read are TGTGCCAGCAGCTGGGACAGGGAGCACTATGGC. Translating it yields CASSWDREHYG. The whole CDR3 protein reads CASSWDREHYGYTF. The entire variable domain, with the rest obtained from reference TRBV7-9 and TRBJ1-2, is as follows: DTGVSQNPRHKITKRGQNVTFRCDPISEHNRLYWYRQTLGQGPEFLTYFQNEAQLEKSRLLSDRFSAERPKGSFSTLEIQRTEQGDSAMYLCASSWDREHYGYTFGSGTRLTVV.

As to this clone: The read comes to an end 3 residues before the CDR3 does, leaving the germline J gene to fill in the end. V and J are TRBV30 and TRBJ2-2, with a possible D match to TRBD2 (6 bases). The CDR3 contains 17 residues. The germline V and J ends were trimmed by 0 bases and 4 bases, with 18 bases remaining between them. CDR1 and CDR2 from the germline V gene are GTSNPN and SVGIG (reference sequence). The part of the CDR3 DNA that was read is TGTGCCTGGAGTGTACTTATCGGGTTCGGGGGCACCGGGGAG. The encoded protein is CAWSVLIGFGGTGE. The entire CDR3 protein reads CAWSVLIGFGGTGELFF.

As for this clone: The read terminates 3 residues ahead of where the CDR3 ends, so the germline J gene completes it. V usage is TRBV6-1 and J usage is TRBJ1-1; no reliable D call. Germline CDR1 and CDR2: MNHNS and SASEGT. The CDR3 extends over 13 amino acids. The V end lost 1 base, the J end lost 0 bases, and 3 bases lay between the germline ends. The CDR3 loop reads CASSEVMNTEAFF. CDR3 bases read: TGTGCCAGCAGTGAAGTAATGAACACTGAA.

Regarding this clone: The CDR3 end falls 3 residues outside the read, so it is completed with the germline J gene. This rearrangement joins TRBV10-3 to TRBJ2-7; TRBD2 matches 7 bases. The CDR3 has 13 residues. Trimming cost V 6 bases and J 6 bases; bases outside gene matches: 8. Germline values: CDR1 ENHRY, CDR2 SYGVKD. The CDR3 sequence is CAISGTKRTEQYF. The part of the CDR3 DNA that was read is TGTGCCATCAGCGGGACTAAAAGGACCGAG.

CDR3 in amino acids: CSATSGSPHEQFF. The CDR3 bases that were read are TGCAGTGCTACTAGCGGGAGCCCCCATGAG. The chain recombines TRBV20-1 with TRBJ2-1; 10 bases line up with TRBD2. The read comes to an end 3 residues before the CDR3 does, leaving the germline J gene to fill in the end. Germline values: CDR1 DFQATT, CDR2 SNEGSKA (reference sequence). The CDR3 contains 13 residues. Trimming cost V 4 bases and J 8 bases; bases outside gene matches: 5.

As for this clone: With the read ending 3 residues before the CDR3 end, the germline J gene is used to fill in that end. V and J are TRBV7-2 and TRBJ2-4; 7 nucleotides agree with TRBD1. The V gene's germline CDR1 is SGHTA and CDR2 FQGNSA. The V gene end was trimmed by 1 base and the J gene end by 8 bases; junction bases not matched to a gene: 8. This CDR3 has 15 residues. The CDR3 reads CASSLGSRGQYIQYF. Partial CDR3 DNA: TGTGCCAGCAGCTTAGGGTCTAGGGGGCAATACATT.

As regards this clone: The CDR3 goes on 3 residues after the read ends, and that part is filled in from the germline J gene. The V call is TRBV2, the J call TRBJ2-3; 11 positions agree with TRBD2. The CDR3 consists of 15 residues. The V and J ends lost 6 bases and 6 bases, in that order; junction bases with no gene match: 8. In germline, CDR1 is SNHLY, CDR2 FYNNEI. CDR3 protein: CASRRGTSGVDTQYF. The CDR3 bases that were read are TGTGCCAGCAGGAGGGGGACTAGCGGCGTGGATACG.

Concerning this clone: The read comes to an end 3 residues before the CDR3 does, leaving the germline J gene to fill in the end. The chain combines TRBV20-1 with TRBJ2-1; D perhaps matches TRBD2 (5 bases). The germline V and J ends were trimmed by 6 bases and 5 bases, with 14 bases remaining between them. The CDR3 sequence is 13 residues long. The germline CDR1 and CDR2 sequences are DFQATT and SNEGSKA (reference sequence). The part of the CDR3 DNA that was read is TGCAGTGCCACAGAGACTACCAACAATGAG. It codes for CSATETTNNE. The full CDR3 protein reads CSATETTNNEQFF.

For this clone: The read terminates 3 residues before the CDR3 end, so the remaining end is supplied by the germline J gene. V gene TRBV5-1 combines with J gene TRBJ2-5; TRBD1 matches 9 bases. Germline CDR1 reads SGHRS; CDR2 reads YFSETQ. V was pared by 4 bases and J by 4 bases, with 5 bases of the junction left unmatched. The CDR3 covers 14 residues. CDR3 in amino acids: CASSLGTGRETQYF. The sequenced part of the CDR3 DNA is TGCGCCAGCAGCCTTGGGACAGGGAGAGAGACC.

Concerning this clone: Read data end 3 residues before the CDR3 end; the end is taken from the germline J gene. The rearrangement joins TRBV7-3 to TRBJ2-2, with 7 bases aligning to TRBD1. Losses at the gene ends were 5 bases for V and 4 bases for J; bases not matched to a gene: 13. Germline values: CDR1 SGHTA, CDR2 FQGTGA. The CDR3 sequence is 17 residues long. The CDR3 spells CASSPGQTRRTTGELFF. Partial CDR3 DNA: TGTGCCAGCAGCCCGGGACAGACTCGACGCACCACCGGGGAG.

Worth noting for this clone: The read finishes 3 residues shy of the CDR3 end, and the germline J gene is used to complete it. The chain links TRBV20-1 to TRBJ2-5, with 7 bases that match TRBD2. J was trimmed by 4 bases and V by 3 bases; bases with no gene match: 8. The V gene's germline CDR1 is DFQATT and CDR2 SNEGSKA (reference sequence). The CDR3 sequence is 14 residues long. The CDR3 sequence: CSASRSGMGETQYF. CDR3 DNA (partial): TGCAGTGCTAGCCGCAGCGGGATGGGAGAGACC.

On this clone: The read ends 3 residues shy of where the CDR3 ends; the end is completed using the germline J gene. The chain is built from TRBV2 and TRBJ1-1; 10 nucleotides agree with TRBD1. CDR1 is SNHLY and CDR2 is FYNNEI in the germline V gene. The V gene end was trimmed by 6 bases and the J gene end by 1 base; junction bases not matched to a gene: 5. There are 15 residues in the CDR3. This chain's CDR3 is CASSRDRGGNTEAFF. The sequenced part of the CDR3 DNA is TGTGCCAGCAGCCGGGACAGGGGAGGGAACACTGAA. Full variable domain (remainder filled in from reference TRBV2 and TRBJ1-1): EPEVTQTPSHQVTQMGQEVILRCVPISNHLYFYWYRQILGQKVEFLVSFYNNEISEKSEIFDDQFSVERPDGSNFTLKIRSTKLEDSAMYFCASSRDRGGNTEAFFGQGTRLTVV.

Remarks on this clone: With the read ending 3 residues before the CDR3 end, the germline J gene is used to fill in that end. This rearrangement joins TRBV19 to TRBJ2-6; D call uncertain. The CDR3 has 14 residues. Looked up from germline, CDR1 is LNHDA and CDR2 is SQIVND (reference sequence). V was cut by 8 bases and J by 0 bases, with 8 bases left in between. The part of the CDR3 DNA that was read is TGTGCCAGTCTTAGCCGCTCTGGGGCCAACGTC. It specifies CASLSRSGANV. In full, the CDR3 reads CASLSRSGANVLTF. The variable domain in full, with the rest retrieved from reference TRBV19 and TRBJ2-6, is DGGITQSPKYLFRKEGQNVTLSCEQNLNHDAMYWYRQDPGQGLRLIYYSQIVNDFQKGDIAEGYSVSREKKESFPLTVTSAQKNPTAFYLCASLSRSGANVLTFGAGSRLTVL.